This T cell receptor (beta chain) derives from a study of breast tumors, draining lymph nodes, adjacent tissues. General observations from the study: Tumor repertoires ranked between lymph nodes and nontumor tissue in diversity, with V and J gene preferences. That most tumor T cells come from lymph nodes remained unproven. Tumor and nontumor repertoires were significantly more similar in luminal-like than in basal-like breast cancer.

This clonotype was counted ten times or more. Its antigen is still unknown. This CDR3 has 16 amino acids. The lymph nodes were axillary draining lymph nodes from breast cancer patients. One entry per CDR3 protein results from TCRdb running MiXCR on the multiplex PCR reads. The repertoire holds some 150,000 distinct CDR3 sequences, with more than 20% as singletons. The chain carries TRBV3-2 and TRBJ2-1; TRBD2 was called by the table and not checked on the DNA. TRBV3-2 counts as a pseudogene. This receptor was obtained from a female donor with breast cancer. Some clones in this sample may be carry-over from other donors' samples. Sample: axillary lymph node tissue. DNA for the CDR3: TGTGCCAGCAGCCACGGACTAGCGGGAACAGACAATGAGCAGTTCTTC. Its translation is CASSHGLAGTDNEQFF.